These 32 T cell receptor beta chains came from one sample sequenced in a study of blood T cells in healthy people across ages. A second PCR, run for roughly 7 to 12 cycles, used a sample-barcoded 5' primer plus a J-beta primer mix. TCRdb re-called the 5' RACE reads with MiXCR, one entry per CDR3 protein. The sample lists about 780,000 distinct CDR3 sequences; approximately 67% were seen once. The sample consisted of blood. These receptors were taken from a young man in good health.

This chain connects TRBV15 to TRBJ1-1; the D gene is possibly TRBD1 (5 bases). CDR1 LNHNV and CDR2 YYDKDF come from the germline V gene (reference sequence). V was clipped by 0 bases and J by 6 bases, with 11 bases between them. CDR3 length: 14 residues. The CDR3 loop is CATSRDMGVAEAFF. The CDR3 coding sequence is TGTGCCACCAGCAGAGATATGGGGGTCGCTGAAGCTTTCTTT. The full variable domain, completed using reference TRBV15 and TRBJ1-1, is DAMVIQNPRYQVTQFGKPVTLSCSQTLNHNVMYWYQQKSSQAPKLLFHYYDKDFNNEADTPDNFQSRRPNTSFCFLDIRSPGLGDTAMYLCATSRDMGVAEAFFGQGTRLTVV.

This clonotype appeared once. The V call is TRBV12-3 or TRBV12-4, the J call TRBJ2-1; weak D call: TRBD2 (7 bases). CDR3 length: 15 amino acids. V lost 5 bases, J lost 6 bases, and 17 bases lay in between. The CDR3 DNA reads as TGTGCCAGCAGTCTGTCCGGGGGGCCGAGCAATGAGCAGTTCTTC. Translated, it gives CASSLSGGPSNEQFF.

The chain joins TRBV14 to TRBJ2-7; a possible D gene is TRBD1 (5 bases). This CDR3 comprises 15 residues. Trimming removed 1 base at V and 1 base at J, with 11 bases between. Germline values: CDR1 SGHDN, CDR2 FVKESK. CDR3 in amino acids: CASSQGSGFSYEQYF. The CDR3 DNA reads TGTGCCAGCAGCCAAGGATCAGGGTTTTCCTACGAGCAGTACTTC.

V and J are TRBV7-2 and TRBJ2-2, with unresolved D. The V gene's germline CDR1 is SGHTA and CDR2 FQGNSA. The CDR3 is made up of 13 amino acids. V dropped 5 bases and J dropped 6 bases, with 10 bases sitting between them. CDR3 sequence: CASSPSWAGELFF. The CDR3 bases are TGTGCCAGCAGCCCGAGTTGGGCCGGGGAGCTGTTTTTT.

The chain is built from TRBV7-2 and TRBJ2-1; TRBD1 aligns across 7 bases. The germline V gene has CDR1 SGHTA and CDR2 FQGNSA. The CDR3 sequence is 17 residues long. Unmatched junction bases numbered 7, after V lost 0 bases and J lost 2 bases. In nucleotides, the CDR3 is TGTGCCAGCAGCTTAGCCACAGGGGTCGGACCCTACAATGAGCAGTTCTTC. This encodes CASSLATGVGPYNEQFF.

This chain connects TRBV7-2 to TRBJ2-7, with TRBD1 matching over 7 bases. The length of the CDR3 is 15 residues. V lost 0 bases and J lost 1; bases outside the gene matches: 3. The germline gives CDR1 SGHTA, CDR2 FQGNSA. The CDR3 nucleotides are TGTGCCAGCAGCTTAGCGATGGACAGGTCCTACGAGCAGTACTTC. Translating gives CASSLAMDRSYEQYF.

The chain uses TRBV12-3 or TRBV12-4 and TRBJ2-5; no firm D call. V lost 0 bases and J lost 3, with 8 bases in between. The CDR3 runs to 14 residues. CDR3 sequence reads: CASSLAGSKETQYF. The DNA for the CDR3 is TGTGCCAGCAGTTTAGCAGGCAGTAAAGAGACCCAGTACTTC.

The J gene is TRBJ2-7, the V gene TRBV28; D call uncertain. Trimming removed 6 bases at V and 7 bases at J, with 13 bases between. CDR3 length: 12 residues. The germline gives CDR1 MDHEN, CDR2 SYDVKM. The CDR3 is CASSYYPAEQYF. The CDR3 nucleotides are TGTGCCAGCAGCTACTACCCCGCGGAGCAGTACTTC.

This chain connects TRBV5-1 to TRBJ2-7; D perhaps matches TRBD1 (6 bases). Germline V gene data show CDR1 as SGHRS and CDR2 as YFSETQ. Trimming removed 2 bases at V and 0 bases at J, with 15 bases between. CDR3 length: 16 residues. CDR3 residues: CASSFLPTGSSYEQYF. In DNA form, the CDR3 reads TGCGCCAGCAGCTTCCTCCCGACAGGAAGCTCCTACGAGCAGTACTTC.

CDR3 DNA sequence: TGCGCCAGCAGCCAAGATTTTGGGGCGTACACCGGGGAGCTGTTTTTT. Translation gives CASSQDFGAYTGELFF. This chain connects TRBV4-3 to TRBJ2-2; D might be TRBD1 (5 bases). From germline, CDR1 is LGHNA and CDR2 YSLEER. This CDR3 has 16 amino acids. Trimming took off 0 bases at V and 3 bases at J, with 11 bases between the two ends.

This chain joins TRBV5-1 and TRBJ2-5; 8 nucleotides match TRBD1. Judging by the DNA end, TRBJ2-7 fits better; the J call may be wrong. Germline V CDR1 and CDR2: SGHRS, YFSETQ. The CDR3 runs 14 residues. The CDR3 DNA reads TGCGCCAGCAGCGATGGACAGGGAATCCACGAGCAGTACTTC. It yields the protein CASSDGQGIHEQYF.

The rearrangement uses TRBV6-2 or TRBV6-3 and TRBJ2-7; 11 bases map to TRBD2. With 2 bases clipped from V and 3 bases from J, the junction kept 6 bases outside the gene matches. CDR3 size: 16 residues. CDR1 is MNHEY and CDR2 is SVGEGT in the germline V gene. CDR3 amino acids: CASSYPLLAGDYEQYF. Written as DNA, the CDR3 is TGTGCCAGCAGTTACCCGCTACTAGCGGGGGACTACGAGCAGTACTTC.

The CDR3 coding sequence is TGCAGTGCTAACCTAAAGGACAGGGGGAACACCGGGGAGCTGTTTTTT. Translation gives CSANLKDRGNTGELFF. The rearrangement joins TRBV20-1 to TRBJ2-2; 9 bases match TRBD1. This CDR3 has 16 amino acids. The J segment lost 1 base and the V segment lost 4 bases, leaving 7 bases of the junction unmatched. The germline CDR1 and CDR2 sequences are DFQATT and SNEGSKA (reference sequence).

This clonotype showed up just a few times. The chain carries TRBV25-1 and TRBJ2-7; no clear D gene. The CDR3 consists of 11 residues. Germline CDR1 and CDR2: MGHDK and SYGVNS. Trimming removed 3 bases at V and 11 bases at J, with 11 bases between. As DNA, the CDR3 is TGTGCCAGCAGTGAGTCCTTCCTTGAGTACTTC. This encodes CASSESFLEYF.

The rearrangement uses TRBV7-8 and TRBJ2-1; 7 positions match TRBD2. The J call may be incorrect, as the DNA end agrees better with TRBJ2-7. This CDR3 is built from 15 residues. CDR1 SGHVS and CDR2 FQNEAQ come from the germline V gene. This CDR3 is CASSPLGAGVNEQYF. In DNA form, the CDR3 reads TGTGCCAGCAGCCCACTAGGTGCGGGGGTCAATGAGCAGTACTTC.

The rearrangement links TRBV20-1 to TRBJ2-3; 9 bases are shared with TRBD2. Germline CDR1 is DFQATT and CDR2 is SNEGSKA (reference sequence). The CDR3 spans 14 residues. Unmatched junction bases numbered 5, after V lost 5 bases and J lost 2 bases. CDR3: CSAERGAYTDTQYF. In DNA form, the CDR3 reads TGCAGTGCTGAGCGGGGGGCTTACACAGATACGCAGTATTTT.

There are many counts of this clonotype. J is TRBJ1-2 and V is TRBV2; TRBD1 aligns across 8 bases. Per the germline V gene, CDR1 is SNHLY and CDR2 is FYNNEI. This CDR3 spans 14 amino acids. V lost 4 bases to trimming and J lost 7 bases; unmatched junction nucleotides: 8. CDR3 protein: CASSVGQGAGGYTF. DNA of the CDR3: TGTGCCAGCAGTGTTGGGCAGGGGGCAGGTGGCTACACCTTC. The complete variable domain, with remaining parts taken from reference TRBV2 and TRBJ1-2, reads EPEVTQTPSHQVTQMGQEVILRCVPISNHLYFYWYRQILGQKVEFLVSFYNNEISEKSEIFDDQFSVERPDGSNFTLKIRSTKLEDSAMYFCASSVGQGAGGYTFGSGTRLTVV.

This clonotype was detected only a few times. This rearrangement joins TRBV2 to TRBJ2-1, with 10 bases matching TRBD2. The germline V gene has CDR1 SNHLY and CDR2 FYNNEI. The trim removed 4 bases at V and 3 bases at J, leaving 3 bases unmatched. The CDR3 is made up of 15 amino acids. The CDR3 DNA reads as TGTGCCAGCAGTGGTAGCGGGGGGATCTACAATGAGCAGTTCTTC. Translation gives CASSGSGGIYNEQFF.

The chain joins TRBV7-3 to TRBJ1-2; TRBD1 matches 9 bases. The junction had 8 bases not matched to a gene; V was cut back by 4 bases and J by 8 bases. The CDR3 is 14 residues long. Germline assignment: CDR1 SGHTA and CDR2 FQGTGA. CDR3 region: CASSSVPGQGGYTF. CDR3 coding DNA: TGTGCCAGCAGCTCCGTCCCGGGACAGGGCGGCTACACCTTC.

The V gene is TRBV6-5, the J gene TRBJ1-6, with a possible D match to TRBD1 (6 bases). CDR3 length equals 19 residues. Trimming pared 2 bases from V and 6 bases from J, leaving 23 bases between. The germline CDR1 and CDR2 sequences are MNHEY and SVGAGI. In DNA form, the CDR3 reads TGTGCCAGCAGTTACGGTGAGGGGGGCGCATCCCGTCTTAATTCACCCCTCCACTTT. Protein product: CASSYGEGGASRLNSPLHF.

Concerning this clonotype: The junction differs from germline at one of its ends, possibly a read error. The gene calls are TRBV6-1 and TRBJ2-3; possible D gene TRBD2, 6 bases. Germline CDR1 reads MNHNS; CDR2 reads SASEGT. This CDR3 is built from 14 residues. The CDR3 protein is CACSKDYSTDTQYF. CDR3 bases: TGTGCCTGCAGTAAGGACTACAGCACAGATACGCAGTATTTT.

The chain links TRBV20-1 to TRBJ1-5, with a weak D call TRBD1 (5 bases). Deletions cut 4 bases from V and 6 bases from J, with 16 bases between. CDR1 is DFQATT, CDR2 SNEGSKA, per germline (reference sequence). This CDR3 has 14 residues. CDR3 protein: CSAIRGGNGQPQHF. CDR3 nucleotide sequence: TGCAGTGCTATACGGGGCGGTAATGGTCAGCCCCAGCATTTT.

This clonotype turned up a few times. V and J are TRBV7-9 and TRBJ2-5, with a tentative D call TRBD2 (5 bases). The CDR3 sequence is 12 residues long. Germline V gene sequence: CDR1 SEHNR, CDR2 FQNEAQ (reference sequence). V lost 3 bases to trimming and J lost 11 bases, with 13 bases between them. The CDR3 is CASSLRIGEQYF. The DNA for the CDR3 is TGTGCCAGCAGCTTGAGGATCGGGGAGCAGTACTTC. The whole variable domain, remainder taken from reference TRBV7-9 and TRBJ2-5, is DTGVSQNPRHKITKRGQNVTFRCDPISEHNRLYWYRQTLGQGPEFLTYFQNEAQLEKSRLLSDRFSAERPKGSFSTLEIQRTEQGDSAMYLCASSLRIGEQYFGPGTRLLVL.

The chain recombines TRBV7-9 with TRBJ2-4; either TRBD1 or TRBD2 may supply D (5 bases each). Between the trimmed V and J ends, which lost 8 bases and 4 bases, there was a span of 18 bases. This CDR3 comprises 15 residues. The germline gives CDR1 SEHNR, CDR2 FQNEAQ (reference sequence). DNA of the CDR3: TGTGCCAGCGGATTACTCAGGGAGCCAAAAAACATTCAGTACTTC. This codes for CASGLLREPKNIQYF. The full variable domain, its missing parts supplied by reference TRBV7-9 and TRBJ2-4, is DTGVSQNPRHKITKRGQNVTFRCDPISEHNRLYWYRQTLGQGPEFLTYFQNEAQLEKSRLLSDRFSAERPKGSFSTLEIQRTEQGDSAMYLCASGLLREPKNIQYFGAGTRLSVL.

This clonotype was seen a handful of times. This chain links TRBV5-5 with TRBJ2-7, with a tentative D call TRBD2 (6 bases). The germline gives CDR1 SGHKS, CDR2 YYEKEE (reference sequence). CDR3 length: 13 residues. Trimming cost V 6 bases and J 0 bases, with 10 bases left between them. The CDR3 nucleotides are TGTGCCAGCACCCGGCGGGACTCCTACGAGCAGTACTTC. It specifies CASTRRDSYEQYF. The complete variable domain, with remaining parts taken from reference TRBV5-5 and TRBJ2-7, reads DAGVTQSPTHLIKTRGQQVTLRCSPISGHKSVSWYQQVLGQGPQFIFQYYEKEERGRGNFPDRFSARQFPNYSSELNVNALLLGDSALYLCASTRRDSYEQYFGPGTRLTVT.

This clonotype showed up just a few times. The chain recombines TRBV6-2 or TRBV6-3 with TRBJ2-7; 8 bases agree with TRBD2. V gave up 7 bases and J gave up 4 bases; unmatched junction bases: 9. The CDR3 is made up of 14 amino acids. Looked up from germline, CDR1 is MNHEY and CDR2 is SVGEGT. CDR3 in DNA: TGTGCCAGCACCGATGCGCGGGGGGATTACGAGCAGTACTTC. It translates to CASTDARGDYEQYF.

The CDR3 DNA reads as TGTGCCAGCAGCTTCCGGGACAGGGGAGGGGAACCCCTCCACTTT. This codes for CASSFRDRGGEPLHF. The chain has TRBV7-2 and TRBJ1-6, with 10 nucleotides matching TRBD1. The CDR3 loop spans 15 amino acids. V was clipped by 3 bases and J by 12 bases; unmatched bases: 8. Germline lookup yields CDR1 SGHTA and CDR2 FQGNSA.

The chain carries TRBV6-5 and TRBJ1-2; D possibly corresponds to TRBD1 (5 bases). V was clipped by 0 bases and J by 5 bases, with 10 bases between them. The CDR3 contains 14 residues. Germline CDR1 reads MNHEY; CDR2 reads SVGAGI. Here the CDR3 DNA reads TGTGCCAGCAGTTACTCTTGGGACGGATATGGCTACACCTTC. Encoded protein: CASSYSWDGYGYTF.

This chain uses TRBV6-2 or TRBV6-3 with TRBJ1-6; D possibly corresponds to TRBD1 (5 bases). V lost 6 bases, J lost 16 bases, and 16 bases lay in between. This CDR3 has 12 amino acids. From germline, CDR1 is MNHEY and CDR2 SVGEGT. The CDR3 DNA reads as TGTGCCAGCAGCCTCCGGGACGGCGAGCTCCACTTT. It specifies CASSLRDGELHF.

This clonotype was observed a handful of times. This sequence joins TRBV7-3 and TRBJ1-1; D is unclear. Trimming stripped 1 base from V and 4 bases from J, with 10 bases between. The CDR3 runs to 14 residues. Germline CDR1 and CDR2: SGHTA and FQGTGA. The CDR3 DNA is TGTGCCAGCAGCTTAAGTCACCTAACCACTGAAGCTTTCTTT. This translates into CASSLSHLTTEAFF.

The chain joins TRBV20-1 to TRBJ1-2, with D unresolved. The V gene's germline CDR1 is DFQATT and CDR2 SNEGSKA (reference sequence). The CDR3 has 13 amino acids. Trimming shortened V by 0 bases and J by 5 bases, and 10 bases separated the two germline ends. CDR3 amino acids: CSARDPGGYGYTF. CDR3 bases: TGCAGTGCTAGAGATCCCGGCGGATATGGCTACACCTTC.

The CDR3 DNA is TGTGCCAGCAGCTTCAGCCAGAATCGGAAGACCCAGTACTTC. Translation gives CASSFSQNRKTQYF. V is TRBV7-2 and J is TRBJ2-5; D ambiguous. The V gene lost 3 bases and the J gene lost 6 bases, with 14 bases spanning the gap. Germline-derived CDR1 and CDR2 are SGHTA and FQGNSA. The CDR3 runs to 14 residues.